These 21 T cell receptor beta chains were sequenced from one sample in a study of blood T cell repertoires in COVID-19. Measured with immunoSEQ multiplex PCR; TCRdb has only the in-frame clones, and not every one. The sample has about 160,000 clones, approximately 88% seen once. Source material: peripheral blood. The source of these receptors is a man aged 65-85 years with acute or convalescent COVID-19.

The V gene is TRBV28, the J gene TRBJ2-1; 9 nucleotides agree with TRBD1. Germline values: CDR1 MDHEN, CDR2 SYDVKM. With 8 bases clipped from V and 6 bases from J, the junction kept 8 bases outside the gene matches. The CDR3 is made up of 14 amino acids. The CDR3 DNA is TGTGCCAGCCTCACGAGGGGACAGGGCAATGAGCAGTTCTTC. The encoded protein is CASLTRGQGNEQFF. Using reference TRBV28 and TRBJ2-1 for the parts outside the CDR3, the full variable domain is DVKVTQSSRYLVKRTGEKVFLECVQDMDHENMFWYRQDPGLGLRLIYFSYDVKMKEKGDIPEGYSVSREKKERFSLILESASTNQTSMYLCASLTRGQGNEQFFGPGTRLTVL.

This clone was counted once. The chain combines TRBV5-1 with TRBJ2-1; TRBD2 aligns across 8 bases. CDR3 length equals 15 residues. Germline V gives CDR1 SGHRS, CDR2 YFSETQ. V trimming: 1 base; J trimming: 7 bases; junction bases outside the gene matches: 7. The CDR3 reads CASSLYGTRVNEQFF. CDR3 nucleotide sequence: TGCGCCAGCAGCTTGTACGGGACTAGGGTTAATGAGCAGTTCTTC.

DNA for the CDR3: TGCAGCGCCCAAGGGGAGGGGCCAGATACGCAGTATTTT. This translates into CSAQGEGPDTQYF. The chain combines TRBV29-1 with TRBJ2-3; TRBD2 matches 7 bases. CDR3 length: 13 amino acids. The germline gives CDR1 SQVTM, CDR2 ANQGSEA. V trimming: 7 bases; J trimming: 4 bases; junction bases outside the gene matches: 8.

The V gene is TRBV28, the J gene TRBJ1-2; D unresolved. Deletions cut 3 bases from V and 4 bases from J, with 9 bases between. Germline CDR1 and CDR2: MDHEN and SYDVKM. The CDR3 has 13 residues. The CDR3 coding sequence is TGTGCCAGCAGTTTTTTGCAGTCCTATGGCTACACCTTC. Protein: CASSFLQSYGYTF.

The V gene is TRBV27, the J gene TRBJ1-4; D is perhaps TRBD1 (5 bases). CDR3 length: 15 amino acids. V shed 6 bases and J shed 7 bases, with 18 bases lying between them. CDR1 and CDR2 from the germline V gene are MNHEY and SMNVEV (reference sequence). Here the CDR3 DNA reads TGTGCCAGCAGGGGACCGGGACTCGGGGGTGAAAAACTGTTTTTT. Amino acid sequence: CASRGPGLGGEKLFF.

The chain carries TRBV27 and TRBJ1-6, with D possibly TRBD1 on 5 matching bases. CDR1 and CDR2 from the germline V gene are MNHEY and SMNVEV (reference sequence). V was pared by 2 bases and J by 0 bases, with 11 bases between. CDR3 length: 17 residues. The CDR3 is CASSLAQGSSYNSPLHF. The CDR3 nucleotides read TGTGCCAGCAGTTTAGCGCAGGGAAGCTCCTATAATTCACCCCTCCACTTT.

The table lists this clone with a few counts. For the CDR3, the DNA is TGCGCCAGCAGCTTAAGGGAGAATGGCGGGGAGCTGTTTTTT. This translates into CASSLRENGGELFF. The rearrangement uses TRBV5-1 and TRBJ2-2, with D perhaps TRBD2 (5 bases). This CDR3 spans 14 amino acids. From germline, CDR1 is SGHRS and CDR2 YFSETQ. V was trimmed by 2 bases and J by 7 bases, leaving 12 bases between them.

V usage is TRBV6-5 and J usage is TRBJ1-2; 8 nucleotides agree with TRBD1. CDR3 length: 15 amino acids. V trimming: 5 bases; J trimming: 8 bases; junction bases outside the gene matches: 13. The V gene's germline CDR1 is MNHEY and CDR2 SVGAGI. CDR3 nucleotide sequence: TGTGCCAGCAGTAGAGCAGGGGGCGCAGGAGGGGGCTACACCTTC. Its protein product is CASSRAGGAGGGYTF.

The chain carries TRBV3-1 (or the pseudogene TRBV3-2) and TRBJ1-2; TRBD1 matches 12 bases. Trimming removed 1 base from V and 7 bases from J; junction bases left unmatched: 7. The CDR3 runs 16 residues. From germline, CDR1 is LGHDT and CDR2 YNNKEL (reference sequence). The CDR3 DNA sequence: TGTGCCAGCAGCCAAGGTGGGGACAGGGGGCGCGGTGGCTACACCTTC. Translated, it gives CASSQGGDRGRGGYTF.

The V and J genes are TRBV3-1 (or the pseudogene TRBV3-2) and TRBJ1-5, with 8 bases identical to TRBD1. CDR1 is LGHDT, CDR2 YNNKEL, per germline (reference sequence). The CDR3 sequence is 18 residues long. J lost 0 bases, V lost 4 bases, and 11 bases had no gene match. The CDR3, as DNA: TGTGCCAGCAGCCCCTGGGCCGGGACAGGTGATAGCAATCAGCCCCAGCATTTT. Translating it yields CASSPWAGTGDSNQPQHF.

This rearrangement joins TRBV5-1 to TRBJ2-7, with 9 bases that match TRBD1. Germline trimming cut 4 bases from V and 5 bases from J; bases unmatched to any gene: 4. CDR1 SGHRS and CDR2 YFSETQ come from the germline V gene. This CDR3 is built from 13 residues. The CDR3 bases are TGCGCCAGCAGCGCGGGACAGGGCAACGAGCAGTACTTC. Translated, it gives CASSAGQGNEQYF.

This chain links TRBV5-1 with TRBJ1-2, with D perhaps TRBD1 (6 bases). Germline V gene data show CDR1 as SGHRS and CDR2 as YFSETQ. The CDR3 is 14 residues long. The V and J ends lost 2 bases and 6 bases respectively, with 14 bases between them. The CDR3 loop reads CASSLNDRMDGYTF. In DNA form, the CDR3 reads TGCGCCAGCAGCTTAAACGACAGGATGGATGGCTACACCTTC.

The V gene is TRBV19, the J gene TRBJ1-3, with D perhaps matching TRBD1 (6 bases). V was shortened by 5 bases and J by 0 bases, with 14 bases between the two germline ends. Germline CDR1 reads LNHDA; CDR2 reads SQIVND (reference sequence). The length of the CDR3 is 16 residues. CDR3 protein: CASSLRPGVSGNTIYF. Written as DNA, the CDR3 is TGTGCCAGTAGTCTACGTCCAGGGGTCTCTGGAAACACCATATATTTT.

This rearrangement joins TRBV20-1 to TRBJ1-1, with D possibly TRBD1 on 6 matching bases. Trimming cost V 5 bases and J 3 bases, with 19 bases left between them. The CDR3 runs 15 residues. The germline gives CDR1 DFQATT, CDR2 SNEGSKA (reference sequence). This CDR3 reads CSAGDQGSSDTEAFF. The CDR3 bases are TGCAGTGCTGGTGACCAGGGGAGCTCGGACACTGAAGCTTTCTTT.

CDR3 in DNA: TGTGCCAGCAGCTCCGGGGGGTTACGGGATCAGCCCCAGCATTTT. It encodes CASSSGGLRDQPQHF. The rearrangement links TRBV7-9 to TRBJ1-5; possibly TRBD1 for D (5 bases). V was shortened by 4 bases and J by 5 bases, with 15 bases between the two germline ends. There are 15 residues in the CDR3. CDR1 is SEHNR, CDR2 FQNEAQ, per germline (reference sequence).

The rearrangement uses TRBV12-3 or TRBV12-4 and TRBJ2-2; D unresolved. The CDR3 covers 12 residues. V was shortened by 5 bases and J by 6 bases, with 7 bases between the two germline ends. CDR3 nucleotide sequence: TGTGCCAGCAGTCTCCGGTCCGGGGAGCTGTTTTTT. It translates to CASSLRSGELFF.

The genes are TRBV19 and TRBJ1-6, with 9 bases that match TRBD1. The CDR3 runs 15 residues. Germline V gene data show CDR1 as LNHDA and CDR2 as SQIVND (reference sequence). V shed 9 bases and J 1 base; nucleotides not matched to a gene: 4. The CDR3 here is CASRQGDSYNSPLHF. The DNA for the CDR3 is TGTGCCAGCCGACAGGGGGATTCCTATAATTCACCCCTCCACTTT. Filled out from reference TRBV19 and TRBJ1-6, the complete variable domain reads DGGITQSPKYLFRKEGQNVTLSCEQNLNHDAMYWYRQDPGQGLRLIYYSQIVNDFQKGDIAEGYSVSREKKESFPLTVTSAQKNPTAFYLCASRQGDSYNSPLHFGNGTRLTVT.

This clone was seen only once. The chain carries TRBV9 and TRBJ1-1; D not resolved. Trimming cost V 0 bases and J 3 bases, with 9 bases left between them. The CDR3 has 14 residues. Germline lookup yields CDR1 SGDLS and CDR2 YYNGEE. The CDR3 DNA sequence: TGTGCCAGCAGCGTAGGAGGTTTTGACACTGAAGCTTTCTTT. Translated, it gives CASSVGGFDTEAFF.

CDR3 in DNA: TGCGCCAGCAGTGAGATGGCAGCGGGAGAGACCCAGTACTTC. This encodes CASSEMAAGETQYF. The rearrangement joins TRBV10-1 to TRBJ2-5; TRBD2 might be the D (6 bases). Trimming removed 2 bases at V and 4 bases at J, with 11 bases between. The CDR3 is made up of 14 amino acids. Germline CDR1 and CDR2: WNHNN and SYGVQD (reference sequence).

The chain joins TRBV7-2 to TRBJ2-3; 8 nucleotides line up with TRBD1. There are 15 residues in the CDR3. Germline assignment: CDR1 SGHTA and CDR2 FQGNSA. V shed 5 bases and J 1 base; nucleotides not matched to a gene: 5. The CDR3 bases are TGTGCCAGCAGCCCAGACAGGGGACGCACAGATACGCAGTATTTT. Protein sequence: CASSPDRGRTDTQYF.

This clone has only a few counts. The gene calls are TRBV11-2 and TRBJ2-2, with D tentatively TRBD1 (6 bases). Germline loops: CDR1 SGHAT, CDR2 FQNNGV. Trimming shortened V by 3 bases and J by 6 bases, and 8 bases separated the two germline ends. The CDR3 is made up of 13 amino acids. The CDR3 bases are TGTGCCAGCAGCTTGACAGGCCCCGGGGAGCTGTTTTTT. This translates into CASSLTGPGELFF.